The next 9 T cell receptor beta chains were all read from a single sample in a study of identical twins (dated by TCRdb to 2015 to 2016). Library preparation employed 5' RACE. This sample was sequenced with an Illumina HiSeq 2000. TCRdb took the public reads, trimmed them with fastp at Q25, ran MiXCR for clone calling and kept in-frame beta chains. One record per CDR3 amino acid sequence lists the most common genes and DNA. This sample has roughly 1,500,000 distinct CDR3 sequences in its table, and about 31% of those were observed once. The ten largest make up under 0.35% of the sample. Sequencing was carried out using cord blood. The receptors here all came from a newborn girl in good health.

This clonotype was recorded many times. V gene TRBV4-2 combines with J gene TRBJ1-6; D gene uncertain. Trimming removed 0 bases from V and 6 bases from J, with 12 bases in between. The V gene's germline CDR1 is LGHNA and CDR2 YNFKEQ. This CDR3 has 16 amino acids. CDR3 sequence: CASSQELSVVNSPLHF. In DNA, the CDR3 is TGTGCCAGCAGCCAAGAGCTGTCCGTGGTTAATTCACCCCTCCACTTT.

The chain employs TRBV7-6 and TRBJ2-5, with a tentative D call TRBD1 (6 bases). Trimming took off 3 bases at V and 2 bases at J, with 19 bases between the two ends. The CDR3 runs 17 residues. CDR1 and CDR2 (germline): SGHVS, FNYEAQ. CDR3 residues: CASSFSATGPPQETQYF. The CDR3 coding sequence is TGTGCCAGCAGCTTCTCAGCGACAGGTCCGCCTCAAGAGACCCAGTACTTC.

The gene calls are TRBV10-3 and TRBJ2-2; 10 bases align to TRBD2. Per the germline V gene, CDR1 is ENHRY and CDR2 is SYGVKD. This CDR3 comprises 14 residues. After removal of 5 bases from V and 5 bases from J, the junction contained 2 bases not matched to a gene. The CDR3 region has the DNA TGTGCCATCAGTCCAGCGGGGGGGACCGGGGAGCTGTTTTTT. It specifies CAISPAGGTGELFF.

J is TRBJ2-3 and V is TRBV20-1; 10 bases map to TRBD2. The CDR3 spans 14 residues. V dropped 5 bases and J dropped 4; count of bases not matched to a gene: 6. The germline CDR1 and CDR2 sequences are DFQATT and SNEGSKA (reference sequence). The CDR3 DNA sequence: TGCAGTGCTCTAACTAGCGGGAAGGCAGATACGCAGTATTTT. This codes for CSALTSGKADTQYF.

This chain uses TRBV27 with TRBJ1-1; TRBD1 might be the D (6 bases). Germline V gene data show CDR1 as MNHEY and CDR2 as SMNVEV (reference sequence). The CDR3 is made up of 13 amino acids. Trimming left V 7 bases short and J 3 bases short, with 12 bases between. The CDR3 sequence is CASIGRGYTEAFF. In nucleotides, the CDR3 is TGTGCCAGCATAGGCAGGGGATACACTGAAGCTTTCTTT.

This chain links TRBV6-1 with TRBJ1-6; possibly TRBD1 for D (6 bases). Germline loops: CDR1 MNHNS, CDR2 SASEGT. V lost 5 bases and J lost 9, with 11 bases in between. The CDR3 is 13 residues long. CDR3 loop: CASSPIRGSPLHF. The CDR3 nucleotides read TGTGCCAGCAGTCCAATCAGGGGTTCACCCCTCCACTTT.

This clonotype was recorded many times. The chain couples TRBV20-1 to TRBJ1-2, with 9 bases matching TRBD1. The J segment lost 4 bases and the V segment lost 4 bases, leaving 1 base of the junction unmatched. The CDR3 has 12 residues. From germline, CDR1 is DFQATT and CDR2 SNEGSKA (reference sequence). CDR3 amino acids: CSAMGQGYGYTF. In nucleotides, the CDR3 is TGCAGTGCTATGGGACAGGGCTATGGCTACACCTTC.

This clonotype was detected a few times. This chain uses TRBV28 with TRBJ2-1; D may be TRBD2 (6 bases). The V end was cut by 11 bases, the J end by 5 bases, with 16 bases between. Germline lookup yields CDR1 MDHEN and CDR2 SYDVKM. CDR3 size: 13 residues. Here the CDR3 reads CALRSSGDNEQFF. DNA of the CDR3: TGTGCCCTGAGAAGTAGCGGAGACAATGAGCAGTTCTTC. Full variable domain (missing parts from reference TRBV28 and TRBJ2-1): DVKVTQSSRYLVKRTGEKVFLECVQDMDHENMFWYRQDPGLGLRLIYFSYDVKMKEKGDIPEGYSVSREKKERFSLILESASTNQTSMYLCALRSSGDNEQFFGPGTRLTVL.

The chain uses TRBV3-1 and TRBJ2-3, with D possibly matching TRBD2 (5 bases). CDR1 is LGHDT and CDR2 is YNNKEL in the germline V gene (reference sequence). The CDR3 contains 14 residues. Deletions cut 0 bases from V and 6 bases from J, with 10 bases between. The CDR3 bases are TGTGCCAGCAGCCAAGAAAGAGCGGCGGATACGCAGTATTTT. It codes for CASSQERAADTQYF.